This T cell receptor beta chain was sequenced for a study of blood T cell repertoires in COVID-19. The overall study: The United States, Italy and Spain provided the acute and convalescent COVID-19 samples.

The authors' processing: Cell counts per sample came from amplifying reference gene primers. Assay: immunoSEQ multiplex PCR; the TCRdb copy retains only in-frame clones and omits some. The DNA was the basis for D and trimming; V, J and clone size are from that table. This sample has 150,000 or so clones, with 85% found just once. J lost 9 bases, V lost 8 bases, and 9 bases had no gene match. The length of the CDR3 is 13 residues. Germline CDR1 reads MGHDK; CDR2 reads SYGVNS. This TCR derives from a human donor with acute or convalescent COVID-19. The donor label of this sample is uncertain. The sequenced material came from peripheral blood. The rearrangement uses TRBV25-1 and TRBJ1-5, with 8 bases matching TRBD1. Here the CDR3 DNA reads TGTGCCAGCGGGACAGGTCAAGGAAGGCCCCAGCATTTT. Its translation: CASGTGQGRPQHF. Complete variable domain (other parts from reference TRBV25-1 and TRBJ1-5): EADIYQTPRYLVIGTGKKITLECSQTMGHDKMYWYQQDPGMELHLIHYSYGVNSTEKGDLSSESTVSRIRTEHFPLTLESARPSHTSQYLCASGTGQGRPQHFGDGTRLSIL.